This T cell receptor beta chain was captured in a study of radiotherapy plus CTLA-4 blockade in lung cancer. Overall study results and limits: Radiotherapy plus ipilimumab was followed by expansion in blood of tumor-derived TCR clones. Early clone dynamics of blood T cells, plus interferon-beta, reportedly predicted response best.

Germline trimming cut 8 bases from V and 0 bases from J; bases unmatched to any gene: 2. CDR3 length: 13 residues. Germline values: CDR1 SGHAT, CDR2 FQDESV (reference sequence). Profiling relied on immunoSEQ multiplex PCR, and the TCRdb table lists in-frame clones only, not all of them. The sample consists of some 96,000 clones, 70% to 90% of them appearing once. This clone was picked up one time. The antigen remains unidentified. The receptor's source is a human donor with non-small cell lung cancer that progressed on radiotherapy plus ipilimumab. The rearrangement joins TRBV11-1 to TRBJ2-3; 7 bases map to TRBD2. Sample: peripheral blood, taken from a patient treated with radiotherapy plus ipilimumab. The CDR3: CASLAASTDTQYF. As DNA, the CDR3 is TGTGCCAGCCTAGCGGCCAGCACAGATACGCAGTATTTT.